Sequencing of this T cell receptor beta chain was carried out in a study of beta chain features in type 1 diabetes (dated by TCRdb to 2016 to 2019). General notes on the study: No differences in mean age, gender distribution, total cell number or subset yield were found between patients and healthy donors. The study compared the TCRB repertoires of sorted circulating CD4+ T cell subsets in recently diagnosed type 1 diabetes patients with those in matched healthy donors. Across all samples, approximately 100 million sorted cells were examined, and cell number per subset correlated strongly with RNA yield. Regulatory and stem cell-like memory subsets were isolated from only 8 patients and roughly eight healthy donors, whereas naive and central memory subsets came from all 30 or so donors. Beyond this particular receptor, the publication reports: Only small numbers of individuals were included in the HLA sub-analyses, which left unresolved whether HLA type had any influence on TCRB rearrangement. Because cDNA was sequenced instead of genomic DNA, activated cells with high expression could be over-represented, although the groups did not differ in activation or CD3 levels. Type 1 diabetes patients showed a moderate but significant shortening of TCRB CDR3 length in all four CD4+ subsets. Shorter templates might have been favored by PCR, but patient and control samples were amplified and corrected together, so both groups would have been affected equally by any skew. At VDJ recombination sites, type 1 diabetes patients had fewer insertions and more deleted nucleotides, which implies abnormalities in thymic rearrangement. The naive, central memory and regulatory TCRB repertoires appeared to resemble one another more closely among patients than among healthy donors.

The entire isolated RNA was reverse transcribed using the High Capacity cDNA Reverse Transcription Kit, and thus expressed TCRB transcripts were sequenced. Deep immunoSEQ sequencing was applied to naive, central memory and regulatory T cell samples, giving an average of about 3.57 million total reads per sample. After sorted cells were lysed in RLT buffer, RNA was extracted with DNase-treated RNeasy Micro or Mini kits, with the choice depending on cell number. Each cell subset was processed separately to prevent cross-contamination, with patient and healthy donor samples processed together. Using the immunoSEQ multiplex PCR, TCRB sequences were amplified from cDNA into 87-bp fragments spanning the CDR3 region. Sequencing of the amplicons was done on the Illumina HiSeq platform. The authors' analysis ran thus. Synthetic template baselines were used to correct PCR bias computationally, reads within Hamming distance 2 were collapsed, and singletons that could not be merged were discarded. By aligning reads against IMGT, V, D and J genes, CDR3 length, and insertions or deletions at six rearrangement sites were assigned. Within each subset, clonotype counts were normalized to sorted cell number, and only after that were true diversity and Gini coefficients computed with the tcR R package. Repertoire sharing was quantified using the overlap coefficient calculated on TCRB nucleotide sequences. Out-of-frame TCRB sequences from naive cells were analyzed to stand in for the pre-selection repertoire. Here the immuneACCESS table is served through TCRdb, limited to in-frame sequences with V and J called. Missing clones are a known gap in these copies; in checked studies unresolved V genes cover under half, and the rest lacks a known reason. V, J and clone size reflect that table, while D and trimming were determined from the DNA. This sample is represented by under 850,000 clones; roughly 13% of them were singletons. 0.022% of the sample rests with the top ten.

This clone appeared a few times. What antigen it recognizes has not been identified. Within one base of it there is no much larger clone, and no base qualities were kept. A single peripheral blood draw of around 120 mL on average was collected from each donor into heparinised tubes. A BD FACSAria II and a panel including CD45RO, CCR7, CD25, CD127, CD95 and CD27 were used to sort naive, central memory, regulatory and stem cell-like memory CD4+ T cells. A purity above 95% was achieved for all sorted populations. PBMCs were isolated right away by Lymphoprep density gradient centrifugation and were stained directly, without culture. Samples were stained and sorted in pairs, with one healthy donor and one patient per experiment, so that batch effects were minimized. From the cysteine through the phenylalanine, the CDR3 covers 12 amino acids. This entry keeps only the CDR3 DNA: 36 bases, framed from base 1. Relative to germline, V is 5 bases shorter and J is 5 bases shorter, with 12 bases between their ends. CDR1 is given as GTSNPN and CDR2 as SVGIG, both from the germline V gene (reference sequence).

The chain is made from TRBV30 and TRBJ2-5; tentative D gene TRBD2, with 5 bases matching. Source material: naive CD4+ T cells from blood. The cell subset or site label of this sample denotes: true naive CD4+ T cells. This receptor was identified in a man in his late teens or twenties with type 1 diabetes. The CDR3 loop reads CAWGLAGETQYF. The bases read TGTGCCTGGGGGCTAGCTGGCGAGACCCAGTACTTC.